Relative to its sample, the clone carrying this T cell receptor (beta chain) is medium-sized. Its antigen is unknown. Additional DNA sequences in this sample encode the identical CDR3. The study pulled out CD4+ and CD8+ cells with positive magnetic bead selection and then checked their purity by flow cytometry. This sample is part of a study of somatic mutations in cytotoxic T cells in rheumatoid arthritis. Assay used: immunoSEQ multiplex PCR; TCRdb lists only in-frame clones, some missing. The data hold approximately 30,000 clones, with more than 75% observed a single time. Notes on the study in general: Patients with a largest CD8+ clone exceeding 20% of CD8+ cells numbered about an eighth of the roughly 60. Levels of CD8+ T-cell clonality in rheumatoid arthritis patients were statistically indistinguishable from those seen in age-matched healthy controls, with no significant difference. Rheumatoid arthritis patients showed slight TRBV07 underrepresentation, and this was not adjusted for multiple comparisons.

J lost 4 bases, V lost 4 bases, and 1 base had no gene match. There are 15 residues in the CDR3. Per the germline V gene, CDR1 is MNHNS and CDR2 is SASEGT. The chain employs TRBV6-1 and TRBJ2-3; 14 nucleotides match TRBD2. This TCR was recovered from an adult with rheumatoid arthritis. Sequencing used CD8+ T cells sorted from blood. The CDR3 loop reads CASSGLAGGPDTQYF. The CDR3 nucleotides read TGTGCCAGCAGTGGACTAGCGGGAGGGCCAGATACGCAGTATTTT.